One T cell receptor beta chain is described in this entry. Its antigen is not yet known. Base qualities are not at hand, and no much larger clone is one base apart. Other DNA variants within this sample encode the same CDR3. The data derive from a study of blood T cell repertoires in COVID-19 (dated by TCRdb to the early 2020s). Broadly, across the study: Samples from collaborators originated in the United States, Italy and Spain and spanned both the acute and convalescent phases of COVID-19. The repertoires were released in a freely available public database intended as a resource for research on the immune response to SARS-CoV-2. HLA class I and class II types, where available, came from metadata supplied by the sample provider rather than from assay-based typing. The material from the prospective study consisted of cDNA or gDNA derived from T cells, B-cell-depleted T cells, or PBMCs. Sample metadata almost always included a de-identified subject ID, COVID-19 status, age in years and sex. The samples were drawn from the first 160 participants of the ongoing ImmuneRACE study and from 1,254 subjects provided by 6 global collaborators. Deeply sampled blood TCRbeta repertoires from subjects exposed to, actively infected with, or recovered from COVID-19 were included in the dataset.

The CDR3 contains 12 residues, cysteine and phenylalanine counted. Only the CDR3 DNA stays, 36 bases, in frame from base 1. CDR1 and CDR2 are drawn from the germline V gene: SGHRS, YFSETQ. At the junction V is shortened by 0 bases and J by 5 bases, with 5 bases in between. Study-wide conclusions, independent of this receptor: The amount of clinical and demographic metadata varied by source and participant and was provided uncurated.

TCRbeta CDR3 regions were amplified from genomic DNA using the immunoSEQ Assay, a bias-controlled multiplex PCR. Per the original workflow: Nucleated cell counts per sample were estimated from amplification of reference gene primers within the assay. Sequence reads were collapsed and filtered to measure the absolute abundance of every unique TCRbeta CDR3 rearrangement. For each sample, productive Simpson clonality was calculated by taking the square root of Simpson's diversity index across productive rearrangements. Drawn from immuneACCESS, this table holds only the in-frame rearrangements with V and J called that TCRdb kept. Clones are partly lost; checked studies trace under half to an unresolved V gene and leave the rest unexplained. That table furnishes V, J and clone size, whereas the DNA furnished D and trimming. This sample has approximately 200,000 clones in its table, and over 70% of those were observed once. The ten largest clonotypes hold more than 3% of the sample.

Participants in the prospective study were enrolled through a virtual design, were aged 18 to 89 years, and lived in about 25 United States geographic areas. Cohort assignment in the prospective study relied on participant-reported clinical history from a screening survey and a study questionnaire. Exposed participants had been in contact with someone with a PCR-confirmed or clinician-diagnosed COVID-19 case within 2 weeks of study entry. In the prospective study, mobile phlebotomists collected whole blood, serum and a nasopharyngeal or oropharyngeal swab from each participant. Prospective study participants could optionally give additional blood draws and questionnaires over an approximately two-month period. Before DNA extraction, prospective study blood samples were shipped either frozen or at room temperature.

This sequence was found in a woman younger than 45 who had been exposed to COVID-19. The rearranged chain carries TRBV5-1 and TRBJ2-5, with no D gene named confidently. Sequencing was carried out using PBMCs or T cells enriched from blood (not recorded which). Here the CDR3 is given as CASSLAGETQYF. The nucleotide sequence is given as TGCGCCAGCAGCTTGGCCGGGGAGACCCAGTACTTC. With the rest looked up from the reference TRBV5-1 and TRBJ2-5 genes rather than sequenced, the full variable domain is KAGVTQTPRYLIKTRGQQVTLSCSPISGHRSVSWYQQTPGQGLQFLFEYFSETQRNKGNFPGRFSGRQFSNSRSEMNVSTLELGDSALYLCASSLAGETQYFGPGTRLLVL.